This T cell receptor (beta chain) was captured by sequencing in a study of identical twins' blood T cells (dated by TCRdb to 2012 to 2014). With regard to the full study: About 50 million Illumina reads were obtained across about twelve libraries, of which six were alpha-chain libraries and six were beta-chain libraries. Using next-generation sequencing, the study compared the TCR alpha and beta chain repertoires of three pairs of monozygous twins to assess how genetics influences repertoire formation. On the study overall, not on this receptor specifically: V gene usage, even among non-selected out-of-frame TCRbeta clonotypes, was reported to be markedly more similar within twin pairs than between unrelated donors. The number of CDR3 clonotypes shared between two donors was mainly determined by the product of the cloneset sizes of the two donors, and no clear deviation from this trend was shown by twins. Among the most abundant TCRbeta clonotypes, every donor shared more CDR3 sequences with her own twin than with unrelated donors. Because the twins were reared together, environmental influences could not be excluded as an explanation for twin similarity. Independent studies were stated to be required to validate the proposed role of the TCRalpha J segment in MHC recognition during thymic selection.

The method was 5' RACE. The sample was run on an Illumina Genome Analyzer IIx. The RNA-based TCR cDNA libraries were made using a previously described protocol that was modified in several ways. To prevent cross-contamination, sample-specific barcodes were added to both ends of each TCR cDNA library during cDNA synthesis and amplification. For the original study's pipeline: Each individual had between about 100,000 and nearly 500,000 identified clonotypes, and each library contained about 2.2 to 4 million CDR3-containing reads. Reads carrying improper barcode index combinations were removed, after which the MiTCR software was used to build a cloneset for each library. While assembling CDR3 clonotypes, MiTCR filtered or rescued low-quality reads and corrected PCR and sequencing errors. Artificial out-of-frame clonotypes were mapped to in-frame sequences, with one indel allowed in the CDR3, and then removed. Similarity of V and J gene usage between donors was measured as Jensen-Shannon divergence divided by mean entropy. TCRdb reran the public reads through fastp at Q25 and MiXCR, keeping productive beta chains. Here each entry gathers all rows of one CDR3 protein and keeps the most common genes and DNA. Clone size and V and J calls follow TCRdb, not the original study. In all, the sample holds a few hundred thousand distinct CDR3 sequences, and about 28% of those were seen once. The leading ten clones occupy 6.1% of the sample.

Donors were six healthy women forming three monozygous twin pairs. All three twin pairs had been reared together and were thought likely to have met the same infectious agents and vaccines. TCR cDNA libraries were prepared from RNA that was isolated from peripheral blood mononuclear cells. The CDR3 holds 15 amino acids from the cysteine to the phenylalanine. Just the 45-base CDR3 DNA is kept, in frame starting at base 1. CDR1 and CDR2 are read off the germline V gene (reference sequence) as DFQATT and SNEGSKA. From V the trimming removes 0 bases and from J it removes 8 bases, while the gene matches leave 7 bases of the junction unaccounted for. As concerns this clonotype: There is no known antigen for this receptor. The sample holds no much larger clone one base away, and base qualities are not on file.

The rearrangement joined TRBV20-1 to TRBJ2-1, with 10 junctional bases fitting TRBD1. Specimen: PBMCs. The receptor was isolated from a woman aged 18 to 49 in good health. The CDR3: CSARDPGTGVDEQFF. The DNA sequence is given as TGCAGTGCTAGAGATCCCGGGACAGGGGTTGATGAGCAGTTCTTC.